This TCR beta chain was captured by sequencing in a study of blood T cell repertoires in COVID-19. Repertoires were generated with immunoSEQ multiplex PCR, while TCRdb's copy carries only in-frame clones and drops some. Among 85,000 to 100,000 clones listed, less than 85% were seen once. The CDR3 loop spans 17 amino acids. With V trimmed by 4 bases and J by 1 base, 13 bases remained unmatched. CDR1 and CDR2 from the germline V gene are LGHDT and YNNKEL (reference sequence). The sequenced sample consisted of peripheral blood. The sequence was collected from a human donor in a cohort sampled during active COVID-19. V and J are TRBV3-1 (or the pseudogene TRBV3-2) and TRBJ2-7; the match to TRBD1 covers 7 bases. As DNA, the CDR3 is TGTGCCAGCAGCCCCACCGATCTAAGACAGGGATCCTACGAGCAGTACTTC. It yields the protein CASSPTDLRQGSYEQYF.